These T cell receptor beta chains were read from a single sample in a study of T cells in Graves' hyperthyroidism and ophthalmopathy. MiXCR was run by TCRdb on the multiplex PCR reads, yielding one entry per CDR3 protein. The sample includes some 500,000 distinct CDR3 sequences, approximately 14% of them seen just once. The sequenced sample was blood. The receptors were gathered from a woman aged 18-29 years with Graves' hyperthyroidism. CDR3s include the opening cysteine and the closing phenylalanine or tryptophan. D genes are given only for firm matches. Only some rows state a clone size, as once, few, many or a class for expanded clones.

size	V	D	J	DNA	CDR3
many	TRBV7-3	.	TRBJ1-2	TGTGCCAGCAGCCCGATGACGGGATCTAACTATGGCTACACCTTC	CASSPMTGSNYGYTF
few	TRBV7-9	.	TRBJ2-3	TGTGCCAGCAGCTTAGGTGGATTCGTCAGGGGTTCCGCAGATACGCAGTATTTT	CASSLGGFVRGSADTQYF
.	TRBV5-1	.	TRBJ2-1	TGCGCCAGCAATCCCCCCACCAGGGGCAACAATGAGCAGTTCTTC	CASNPPTRGNNEQFF
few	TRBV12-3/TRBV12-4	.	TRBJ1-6	TGTGCCAGCAGTTTAGTTACCTGGAGTTCACCCCTCCACTTT	CASSLVTWSSPLHF
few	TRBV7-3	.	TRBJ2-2	TGTGCCAGCAGCTTAAGTAATGACGGGGAGCTGTTTTTT	CASSLSNDGELFF
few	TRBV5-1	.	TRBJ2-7	TGCGCCAGCAGCTTGGTCCCAGGCATCTACGAGCAGTACTTC	CASSLVPGIYEQYF
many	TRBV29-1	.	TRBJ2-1	TGCAGCGTTGAAGATTGGGGCCAAGTTGAGCAGTTCTTC	CSVEDWGQVEQFF
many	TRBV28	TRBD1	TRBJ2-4	TGTGCCAGCAGTTTGTGGACAGGGGCCAAAAACATTCAGTACTTC	CASSLWTGAKNIQYF
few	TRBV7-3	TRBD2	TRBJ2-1	TGTGCCAGCAGCTTAAACGGGGGGGCCGTGTACAATGAGCAGTTCTTC	CASSLNGGAVYNEQFF
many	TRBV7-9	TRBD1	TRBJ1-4	TGTGCCAGCGTCCTTTGGGGACAGGACGCAACTAATGAAAAACTGTTTTTT	CASVLWGQDATNEKLFF
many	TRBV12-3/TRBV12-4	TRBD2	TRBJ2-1	TGTGCCAGCAGTCCCACCGGGACTAGCATGTTCTTC	CASSPTGTSMFF
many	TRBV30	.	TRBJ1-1	TGTGCCTGGAGTCGAGTGGTCACTGAAGCTTTCTTT	CAWSRVVTEAFF
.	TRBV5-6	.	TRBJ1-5	TGTGCCAGCAGCTGGGGGCCCGGGGGAATCAATCAGCCCCAGCATTTT	CASSWGPGGINQPQHF
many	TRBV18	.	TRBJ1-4	TGTGCCAGCTCACAGGACAGAACTAATGAAAAACTGTTTTTT	CASSQDRTNEKLFF
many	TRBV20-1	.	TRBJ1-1	TGCAGTGCTAGAGATTTTGCGATGGGGAGGGGCACTGAAGCTTTCTTT	CSARDFAMGRGTEAFF
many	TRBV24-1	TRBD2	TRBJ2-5	TGTGCCACCGCTGAAGCGGGGGCAGAGACCCAGTACTTC	CATAEAGAETQYF
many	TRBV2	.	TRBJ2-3	TGTGCCAGCAGTCCTGCGGGGTCTAGCACAGATACGCAGTATTTT	CASSPAGSSTDTQYF
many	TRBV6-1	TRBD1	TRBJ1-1	TGTGCCAGCAGTTGGGACAGGGTAAACACTGAAGCTTTCTTT	CASSWDRVNTEAFF
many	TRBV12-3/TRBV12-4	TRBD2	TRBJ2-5	TGTGCCAGCAACGCGGGGGGCACGGTTTCGGAGACCCAGTACTTC	CASNAGGTVSETQYF
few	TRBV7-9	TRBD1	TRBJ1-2	TGTGCCAGCAGCTTAGAAAGACAGGGGGCGACTGGCTACACCTTC	CASSLERQGATGYTF
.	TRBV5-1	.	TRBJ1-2	TGCGCCAGCAGCGATTCCGGGGGCACTAACTATGGCTACACCTTC	CASSDSGGTNYGYTF
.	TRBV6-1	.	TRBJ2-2	TGTGCCAGCTTGGTGAAAGCCTCGAACACCGGGGAGCTGTTTTTT	CASLVKASNTGELFF
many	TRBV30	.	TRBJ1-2	TGTGCCTGGAGTGTACGAAGGGATTCACCTTATGGCTACACCTTC	CAWSVRRDSPYGYTF
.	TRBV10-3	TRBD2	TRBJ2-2	TGTGCCATAGGGACTAGCGGGACGTCGGAGACCGGGGAGCTGTTTTTT	CAIGTSGTSETGELFF
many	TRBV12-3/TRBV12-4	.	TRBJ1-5	TGTGCCAGCAGTTCAAACAAGGGGGGGGATTTTAGCAATCAGCCCCAGCATTTT	CASSSNKGGDFSNQPQHF
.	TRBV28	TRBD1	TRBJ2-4	TGTGCCAGCAGCCCCTCGGACAGGGACAACATTCAGTACTTC	CASSPSDRDNIQYF
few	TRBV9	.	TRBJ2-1	TGTGCCAGCAGCACCGGACTAACGGGCAATGAGCAGTTCTTC	CASSTGLTGNEQFF
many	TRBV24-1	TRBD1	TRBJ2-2	TGTGCCACCAGTGACCTGGGACAGCGGAACACCGGGGAGCTGTTTTTT	CATSDLGQRNTGELFF
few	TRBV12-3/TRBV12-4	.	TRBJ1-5	TGTGCCAGCATGCTTAGTCCGCCCCAGCATTTT	CASMLSPPQHF
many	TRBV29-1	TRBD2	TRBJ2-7	TGCAGCGTTGAAACTAGCGGGAACTACGAGCAGTACTTC	CSVETSGNYEQYF
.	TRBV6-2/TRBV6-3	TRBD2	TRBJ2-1	TGTGCCAGCAGGCCTGGACTAGCGGGAGGGACCCCGTTGGGGTATGAGCAGTTCTTC	CASRPGLAGGTPLGYEQFF
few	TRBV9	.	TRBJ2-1	TGTGCCAGCAGCGTAGCCAGTACGGATTCGAATGAGCAGTTCTTC	CASSVASTDSNEQFF
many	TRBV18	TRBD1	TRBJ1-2	TGTGCCAGCTCACAACGAAACACCGGGACAGGGGGAGGCTACACCTTC	CASSQRNTGTGGGYTF
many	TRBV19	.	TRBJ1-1	TGTGCCAGTAGTATTCCGGGGGCGCAAAGTGAAGCTTTCTTT	CASSIPGAQSEAFF
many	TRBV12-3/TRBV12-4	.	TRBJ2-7	TGTGCCAGCAGTGAAGATCCCCAGGGGTACGAGCAGTACTTC	CASSEDPQGYEQYF
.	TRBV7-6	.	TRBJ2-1	TGTGCCAGCAGCTTAGAGGCTAGCGAAAACAATGAGCAGTTCTTC	CASSLEASENNEQFF
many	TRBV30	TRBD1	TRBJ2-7	TGTGCCTGGAGTTCCGGGACAGGCTCCTACGAGCAGTACTTC	CAWSSGTGSYEQYF
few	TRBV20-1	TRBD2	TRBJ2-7	TGCAGTGCTAGAGGAACTAGCGGGAGTTACGAGCAGTACTTC	CSARGTSGSYEQYF
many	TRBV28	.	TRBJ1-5	TGTGCCAGCAGCTTGCCCCTCGGACGTAGCAATCAGCCCCAGCATTTT	CASSLPLGRSNQPQHF
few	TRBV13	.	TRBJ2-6	TGTGCCAGCAGCTTTTCTGGGGCCGACGTCCTGACTTTC	CASSFSGADVLTF
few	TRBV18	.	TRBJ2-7	TGTGCCAGCTCACCCATGTATAGCCGAGGGGTCTACGAGCAGTACTTC	CASSPMYSRGVYEQYF
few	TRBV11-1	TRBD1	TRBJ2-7	TGTGCCAGCAGCGACGCCGGGACAGGGTCCGACGAGCAGTACTTC	CASSDAGTGSDEQYF
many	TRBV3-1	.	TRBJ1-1	TGTGCCAGCAGCCAAGATGGGGGCATGGTTGGAGCTTTCTTT	CASSQDGGMVGAFF
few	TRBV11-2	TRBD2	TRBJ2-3	TGTGCCAGCAGCTTGAGCGGGGCGGCAGATACGCAGTATTTT	CASSLSGAADTQYF
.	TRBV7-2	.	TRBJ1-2	TGTGCCAGCAGCTCCGTGGTCTGGGGAGGTTCGGGTGGCTACACCTTC	CASSSVVWGGSGGYTF
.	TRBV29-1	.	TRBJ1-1	TGCAGCGCCCTGGGCCCAGTGAACACTGAAGCTTTCTTT	CSALGPVNTEAFF
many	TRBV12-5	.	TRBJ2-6	TGTGCTAGTGGTTTGGGGGCTGGGGCCAACGTCCTGACTTTC	CASGLGAGANVLTF
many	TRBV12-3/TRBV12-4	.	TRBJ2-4	TGTGCCAGCAGTGCGACTCTAGGCGCCAAAAACATTCAGTACTTC	CASSATLGAKNIQYF
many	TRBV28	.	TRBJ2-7	TGTGCCAGCAGCTTACCTCCCCGGACGGTGAGCTCCTACGAGCAGTACTTC	CASSLPPRTVSSYEQYF
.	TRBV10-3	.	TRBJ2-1	TGTGCCATCAGTGAGAACAGAGGTGGGACCCGAGGTTACAATGAGCAGTTCTTC	CAISENRGGTRGYNEQFF
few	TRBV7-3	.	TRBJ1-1	TGTGCCAGCAGCTTGAGGTCGGGTCGTGAAGCTTTCTTT	CASSLRSGREAFF
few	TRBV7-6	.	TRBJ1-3	TGTGCCAGCAGCTTGACCCAGGGGTCTGGAAACACCATATATTTT	CASSLTQGSGNTIYF